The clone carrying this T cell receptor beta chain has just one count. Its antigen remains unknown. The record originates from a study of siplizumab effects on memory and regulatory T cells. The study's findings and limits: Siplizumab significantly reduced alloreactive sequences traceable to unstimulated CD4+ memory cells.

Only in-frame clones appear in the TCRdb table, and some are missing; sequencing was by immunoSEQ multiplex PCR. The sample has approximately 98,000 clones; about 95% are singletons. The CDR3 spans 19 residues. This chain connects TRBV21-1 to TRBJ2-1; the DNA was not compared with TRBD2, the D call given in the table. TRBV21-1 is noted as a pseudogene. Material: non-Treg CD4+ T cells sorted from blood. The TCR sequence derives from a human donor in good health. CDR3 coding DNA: TGTGCCAGCAGCAAAGTTTCGGCCCCTAGCGGGAGGAATTACAATGAGCAGTTCTTC. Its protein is CASSKVSAPSGRNYNEQFF.